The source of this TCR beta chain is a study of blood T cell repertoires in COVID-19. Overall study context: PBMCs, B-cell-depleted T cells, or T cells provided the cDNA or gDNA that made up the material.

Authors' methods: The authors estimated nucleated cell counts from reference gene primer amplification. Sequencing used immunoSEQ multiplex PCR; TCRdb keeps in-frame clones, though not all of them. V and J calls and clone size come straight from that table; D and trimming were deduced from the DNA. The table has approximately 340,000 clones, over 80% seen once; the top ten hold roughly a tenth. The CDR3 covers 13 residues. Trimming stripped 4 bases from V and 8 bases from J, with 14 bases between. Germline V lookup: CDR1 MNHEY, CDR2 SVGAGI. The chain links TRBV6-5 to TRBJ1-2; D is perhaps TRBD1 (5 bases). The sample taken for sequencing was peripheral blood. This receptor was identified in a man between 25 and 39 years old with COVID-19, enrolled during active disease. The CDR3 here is CASSSGYALGYTF. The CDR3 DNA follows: TGTGCCAGCAGTTCAGGGTATGCTCTGGGCTACACCTTC.